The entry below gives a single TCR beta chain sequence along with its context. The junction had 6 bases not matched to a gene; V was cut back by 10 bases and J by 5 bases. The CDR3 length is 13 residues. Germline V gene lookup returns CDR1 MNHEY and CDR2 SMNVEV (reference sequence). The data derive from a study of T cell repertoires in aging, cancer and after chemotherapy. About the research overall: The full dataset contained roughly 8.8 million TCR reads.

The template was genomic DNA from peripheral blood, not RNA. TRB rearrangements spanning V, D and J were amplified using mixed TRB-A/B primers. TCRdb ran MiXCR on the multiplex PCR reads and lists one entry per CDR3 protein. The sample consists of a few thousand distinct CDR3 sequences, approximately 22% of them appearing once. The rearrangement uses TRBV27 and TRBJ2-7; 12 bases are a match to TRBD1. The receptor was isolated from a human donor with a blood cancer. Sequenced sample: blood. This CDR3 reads CATTGTGGDEQYF. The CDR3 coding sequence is TGTGCCACTACCGGGACAGGGGGCGACGAGCAGTACTTC.